This T cell receptor beta chain was identified during a study of T cell responses to AZD1222 COVID-19 vaccine. Notes on the study in general: Distributed over spike, vaccine-associated CD4 TCRs predominated at 160-218 and 743-854.

Unmatched junction bases numbered 3, after V lost 5 bases and J lost 4 bases. CDR3 length: 15 amino acids. Germline V gene data show CDR1 as LNHNV and CDR2 as YYDKDF (reference sequence). As regards this clone: Its antigen is not identified.

The assay was immunoSEQ multiplex PCR, and TCRdb's table has in-frame clones only and misses some. This sample has 90,000 to 110,000 clones, with more than 75% found just once. This sequence was found in an adult in good health. The rearrangement joins TRBV15 to TRBJ2-2; 11 bases align to TRBD2. The specimen was peripheral blood, collected on day 0 of AZD1222 vaccination. As DNA, the CDR3 is TGTGCCACCAGCTACGGGACTAGCGGCACCGGGGAGCTGTTTTTT. Protein sequence: CATSYGTSGTGELFF.